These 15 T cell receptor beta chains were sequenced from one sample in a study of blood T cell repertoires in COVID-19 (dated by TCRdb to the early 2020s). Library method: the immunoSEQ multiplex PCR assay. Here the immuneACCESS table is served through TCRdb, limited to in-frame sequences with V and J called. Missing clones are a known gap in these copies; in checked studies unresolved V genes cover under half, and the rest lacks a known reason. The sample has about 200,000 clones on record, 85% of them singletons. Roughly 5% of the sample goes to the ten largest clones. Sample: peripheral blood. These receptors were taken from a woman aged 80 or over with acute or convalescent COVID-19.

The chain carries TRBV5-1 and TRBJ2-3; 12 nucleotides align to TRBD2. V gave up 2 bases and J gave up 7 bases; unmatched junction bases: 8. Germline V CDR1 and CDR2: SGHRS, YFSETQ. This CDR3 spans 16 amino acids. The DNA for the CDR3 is TGCGCCAGCAGCTTTAAACTAGCGGGAGGCGAAAATACGCAGTATTTT. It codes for CASSFKLAGGENTQYF.

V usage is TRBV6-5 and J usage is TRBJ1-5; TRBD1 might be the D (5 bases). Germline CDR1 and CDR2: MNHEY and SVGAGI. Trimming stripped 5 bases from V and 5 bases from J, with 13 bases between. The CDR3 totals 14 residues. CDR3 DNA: TGTGCCAGCAGTCCATGGGGGGAAGATCAGCCCCAGCATTTT. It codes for CASSPWGEDQPQHF.

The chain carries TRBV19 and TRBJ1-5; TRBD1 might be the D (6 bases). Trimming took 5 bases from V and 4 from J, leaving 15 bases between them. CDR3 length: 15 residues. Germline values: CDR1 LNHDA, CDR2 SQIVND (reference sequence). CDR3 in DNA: TGTGCCAGTAGTCCGACGGACAGAATTAATCAGCCCCAGCATTTT. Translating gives CASSPTDRINQPQHF.

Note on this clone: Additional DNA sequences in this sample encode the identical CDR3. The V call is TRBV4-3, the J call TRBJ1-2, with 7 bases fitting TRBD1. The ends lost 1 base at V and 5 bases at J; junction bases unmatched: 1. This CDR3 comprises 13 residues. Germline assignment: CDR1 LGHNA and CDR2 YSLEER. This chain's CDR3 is CASSQGQGYGYTF. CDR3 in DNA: TGCGCCAGCAGCCAAGGACAGGGATATGGCTACACCTTC.

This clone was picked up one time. The DNA for the CDR3 is TGCAGTGCTAGTCTTTTACAGGGTAGCGGGGGTTATGGCTACACCTTC. This translates into CSASLLQGSGGYGYTF. This sequence joins TRBV20-1 and TRBJ1-2, with D possibly TRBD1 on 6 matching bases. This CDR3 is 16 amino acids long. V shed 3 bases and J shed 5 bases, with 22 bases lying between them. The germline V gene encodes CDR1 DFQATT and CDR2 SNEGSKA (reference sequence).

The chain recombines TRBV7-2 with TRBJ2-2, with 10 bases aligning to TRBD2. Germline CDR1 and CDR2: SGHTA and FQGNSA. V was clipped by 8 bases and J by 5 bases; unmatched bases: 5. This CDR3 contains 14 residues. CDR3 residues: CASFLAGATGELFF. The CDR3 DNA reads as TGTGCCAGCTTCCTAGCGGGAGCAACCGGGGAGCTGTTTTTT.

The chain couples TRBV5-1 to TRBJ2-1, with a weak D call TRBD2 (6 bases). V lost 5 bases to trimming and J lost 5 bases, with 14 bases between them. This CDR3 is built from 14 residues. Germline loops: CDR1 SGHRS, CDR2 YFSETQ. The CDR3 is CASRVPGLNNEQFF. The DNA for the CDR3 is TGCGCCAGCAGAGTCCCGGGACTTAACAATGAGCAGTTCTTC.

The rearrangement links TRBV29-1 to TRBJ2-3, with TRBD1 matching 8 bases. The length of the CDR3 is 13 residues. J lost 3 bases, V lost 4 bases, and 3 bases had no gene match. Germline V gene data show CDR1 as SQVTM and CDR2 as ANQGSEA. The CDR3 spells CSVAGGRTDTQYF. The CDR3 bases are TGCAGCGTTGCAGGGGGCAGGACAGATACGCAGTATTTT.

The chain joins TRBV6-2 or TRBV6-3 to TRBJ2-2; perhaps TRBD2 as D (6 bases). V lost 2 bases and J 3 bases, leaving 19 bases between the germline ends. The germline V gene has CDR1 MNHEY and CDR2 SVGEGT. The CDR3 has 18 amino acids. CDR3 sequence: CASSYAPWRGMDTGELFF. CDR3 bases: TGTGCCAGCAGTTACGCCCCCTGGAGGGGAATGGACACCGGGGAGCTGTTTTTT.

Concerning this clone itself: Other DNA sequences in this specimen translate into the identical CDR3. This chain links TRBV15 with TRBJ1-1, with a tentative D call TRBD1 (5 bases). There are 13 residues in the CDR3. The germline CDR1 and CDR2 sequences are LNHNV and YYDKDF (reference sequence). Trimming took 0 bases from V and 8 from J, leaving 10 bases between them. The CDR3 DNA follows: TGTGCCACCAGCAGAGATAGGAGACAGGAAGCTTTCTTT. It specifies CATSRDRRQEAFF.

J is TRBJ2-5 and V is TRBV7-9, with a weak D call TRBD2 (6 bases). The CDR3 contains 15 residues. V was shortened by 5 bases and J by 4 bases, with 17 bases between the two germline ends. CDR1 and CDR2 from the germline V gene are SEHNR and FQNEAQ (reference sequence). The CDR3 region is CASSPEGQGGETQYF. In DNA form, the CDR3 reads TGTGCCAGCAGCCCCGAGGGGCAGGGAGGAGAGACCCAGTACTTC. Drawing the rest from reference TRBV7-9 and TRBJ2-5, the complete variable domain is DTGVSQNPRHKITKRGQNVTFRCDPISEHNRLYWYRQTLGQGPEFLTYFQNEAQLEKSRLLSDRFSAERPKGSFSTLEIQRTEQGDSAMYLCASSPEGQGGETQYFGPGTRLLVL.

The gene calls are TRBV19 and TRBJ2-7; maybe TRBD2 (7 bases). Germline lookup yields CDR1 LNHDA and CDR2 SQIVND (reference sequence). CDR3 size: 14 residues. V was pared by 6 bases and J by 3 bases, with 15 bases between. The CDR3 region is CASSAGADFYEQYF. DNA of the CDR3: TGTGCCAGTAGCGCGGGGGCTGATTTCTACGAGCAGTACTTC.

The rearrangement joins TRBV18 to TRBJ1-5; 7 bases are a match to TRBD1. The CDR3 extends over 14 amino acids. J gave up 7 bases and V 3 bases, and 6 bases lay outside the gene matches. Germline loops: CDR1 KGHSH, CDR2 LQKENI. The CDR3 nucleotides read TGTGCCAGCTCACCGACGCAGGGGGAACAGCCCCAGCATTTT. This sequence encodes CASSPTQGEQPQHF.

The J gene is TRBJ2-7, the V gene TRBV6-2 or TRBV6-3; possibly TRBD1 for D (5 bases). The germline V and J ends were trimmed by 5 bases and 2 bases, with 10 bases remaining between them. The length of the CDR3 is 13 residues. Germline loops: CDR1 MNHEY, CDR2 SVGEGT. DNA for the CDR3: TGTGCCAGCAGTGTCGACAGCCCCTACGAGCAGTACTTC. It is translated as CASSVDSPYEQYF.

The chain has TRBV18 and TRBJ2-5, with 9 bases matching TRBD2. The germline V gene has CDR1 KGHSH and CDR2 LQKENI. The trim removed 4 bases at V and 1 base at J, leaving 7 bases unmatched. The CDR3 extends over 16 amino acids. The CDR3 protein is CASSLLGSGSQETQYF. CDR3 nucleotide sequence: TGTGCCAGCTCACTGCTGGGTAGCGGGAGCCAAGAGACCCAGTACTTC. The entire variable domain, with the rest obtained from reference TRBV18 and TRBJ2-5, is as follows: NAGVMQNPRHLVRRRGQEARLRCSPMKGHSHVYWYRQLPEEGLKFMVYLQKENIIDESGMPKERFSAEFPKEGPSILRIQQVVRGDSAAYFCASSLLGSGSQETQYFGPGTRLLVL.